The clone carrying this T cell receptor beta chain was observed at least ten times. A read error may produce the germline difference seen at one junction end. This sample stems from a study of T cells in Graves' hyperthyroidism and ophthalmopathy. Amplified TCR beta CDR3 regions derived from RNA transcripts. A first-round RT-PCR of the TCR CDR3 used the HTBI primer set. TCRdb reprocessed the multiplex PCR reads via MiXCR and lists one record per CDR3 protein. The sample has fewer than 450,000 distinct CDR3 sequences, 15% to 20% seen once. Germline V gene data show CDR1 as DFQATT and CDR2 as SNEGSKA (reference sequence). The CDR3 is 13 amino acids.

The receptor was derived from a woman aged 25 to 45 with Graves' hyperthyroidism that later progressed to Graves' ophthalmopathy. Sample: blood. The J gene is TRBJ1-3, the V gene TRBV20-1, with a weak D call TRBD1 (6 bases). The CDR3 nucleotides read TGCAGTGCTAGAGAGGGGGCTGGAAACACCATACATTTT. It translates to CSAREGAGNTIHF.